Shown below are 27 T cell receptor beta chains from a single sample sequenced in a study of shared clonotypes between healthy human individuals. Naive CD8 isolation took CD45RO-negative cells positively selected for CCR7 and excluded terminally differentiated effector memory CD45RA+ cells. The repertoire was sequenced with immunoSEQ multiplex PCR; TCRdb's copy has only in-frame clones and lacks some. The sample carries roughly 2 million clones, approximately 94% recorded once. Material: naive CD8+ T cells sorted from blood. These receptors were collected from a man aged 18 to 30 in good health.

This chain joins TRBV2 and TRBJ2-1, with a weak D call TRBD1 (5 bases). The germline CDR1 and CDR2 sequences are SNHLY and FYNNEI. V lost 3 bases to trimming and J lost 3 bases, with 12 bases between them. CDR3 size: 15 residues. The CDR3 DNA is TGTGCCAGCAGTGATTGGAGACAGAACTACAATGAGCAGTTCTTC. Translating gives CASSDWRQNYNEQFF.

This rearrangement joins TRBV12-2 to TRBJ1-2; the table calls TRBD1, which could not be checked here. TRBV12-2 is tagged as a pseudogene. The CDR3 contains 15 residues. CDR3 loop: CASRLGGQGGRGYTF. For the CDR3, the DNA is TGTGCAAGTCGCTTGGGGGGACAGGGAGGACGCGGCTACACCTTC.

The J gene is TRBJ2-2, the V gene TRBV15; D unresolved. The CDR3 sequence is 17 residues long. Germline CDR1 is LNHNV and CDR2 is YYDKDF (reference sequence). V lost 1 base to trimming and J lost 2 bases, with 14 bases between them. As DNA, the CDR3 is TGTGCCACCAGCAGAGTCGGGCCCCTGGGAAACACCGGGGAGCTGTTTTTT. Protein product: CATSRVGPLGNTGELFF.

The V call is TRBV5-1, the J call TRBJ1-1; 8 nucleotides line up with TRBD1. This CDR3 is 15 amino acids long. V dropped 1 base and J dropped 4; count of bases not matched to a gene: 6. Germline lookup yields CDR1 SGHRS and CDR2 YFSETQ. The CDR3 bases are TGCGCCAGCAGCTTGTCCTACAGGGGGGGCACTGAAGCTTTCTTT. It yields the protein CASSLSYRGGTEAFF.

CDR3 nucleotide sequence: TGTGCCAGCAGCTTCCCACAGGGGGCAGAAGGGGCCAACGTCCTGACTTTC. Residues: CASSFPQGAEGANVLTF. The chain is built from TRBV5-6 and TRBJ2-6; TRBD1 agrees at 9 bases. CDR3 length: 17 amino acids. J lost 4 bases, V lost 2 bases, and 7 bases had no gene match. In germline, CDR1 is SGHDT, CDR2 YYEEEE.

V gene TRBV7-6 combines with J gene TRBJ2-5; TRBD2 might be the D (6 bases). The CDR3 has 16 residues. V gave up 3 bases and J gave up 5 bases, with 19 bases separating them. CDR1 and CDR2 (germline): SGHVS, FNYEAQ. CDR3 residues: CASSLFLVGSLETQYF. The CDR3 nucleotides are TGTGCCAGCAGCTTGTTTCTGGTCGGGAGCTTGGAGACCCAGTACTTC.

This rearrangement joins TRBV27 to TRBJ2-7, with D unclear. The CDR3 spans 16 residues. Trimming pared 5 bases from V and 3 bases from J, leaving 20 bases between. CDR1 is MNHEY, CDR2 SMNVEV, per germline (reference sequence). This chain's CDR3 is CASSPSWGSELYEQYF. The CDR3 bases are TGTGCCAGCAGTCCTAGTTGGGGATCAGAGCTCTACGAGCAGTACTTC.

The CDR3 sequence: CASSWAWAEGYEQYF. The CDR3 DNA follows: TGTGCCAGCAGCTGGGCATGGGCGGAGGGCTACGAGCAGTACTTC. This chain links TRBV7-2 with TRBJ2-7; TRBD2 is a possible D gene (6 bases). The V and J ends lost 4 bases and 3 bases respectively, with 16 bases between them. Germline-derived CDR1 and CDR2 are SGHTA and FQGNSA. CDR3 length equals 15 residues.

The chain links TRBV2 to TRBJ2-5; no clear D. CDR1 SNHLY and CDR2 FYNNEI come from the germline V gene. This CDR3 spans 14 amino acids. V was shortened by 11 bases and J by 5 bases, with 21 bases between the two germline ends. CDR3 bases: TGTGCCGGCTCTGAGGCTGGACCCGGGGAGACCCAGTACTTC. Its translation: CAGSEAGPGETQYF.

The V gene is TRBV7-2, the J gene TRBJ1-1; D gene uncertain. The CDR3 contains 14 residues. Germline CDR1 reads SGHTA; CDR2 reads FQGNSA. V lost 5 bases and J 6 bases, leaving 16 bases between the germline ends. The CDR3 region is CASSTSWPSPEAFF. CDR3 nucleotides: TGTGCCAGCAGCACTAGCTGGCCTTCTCCTGAAGCTTTCTTT.

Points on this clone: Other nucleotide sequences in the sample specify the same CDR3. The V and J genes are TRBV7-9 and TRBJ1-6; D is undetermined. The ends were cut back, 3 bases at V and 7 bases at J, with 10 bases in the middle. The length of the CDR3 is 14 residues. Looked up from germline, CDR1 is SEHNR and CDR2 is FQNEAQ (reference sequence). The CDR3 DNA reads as TGTGCCAGCAGCTTGGGCCAGCCCAATTCACCCCTCCACTTT. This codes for CASSLGQPNSPLHF.

This CDR3 reads CASSSPGQGTGNTIYF. CDR3 coding DNA: TGTGCCAGCAGCTCCCCGGGACAGGGGACTGGAAACACCATATATTTT. The rearrangement joins TRBV7-9 to TRBJ1-3, with 10 bases fitting TRBD1. From germline, CDR1 is SEHNR and CDR2 FQNEAQ (reference sequence). The CDR3 consists of 16 residues. With V trimmed by 4 bases and J by 2 bases, 5 bases remained unmatched. The full variable domain, its missing parts supplied by reference TRBV7-9 and TRBJ1-3, is DTGVSQNPRHKITKRGQNVTFRCDPISEHNRLYWYRQTLGQGPEFLTYFQNEAQLEKSRLLSDRFSAERPKGSFSTLEIQRTEQGDSAMYLCASSSPGQGTGNTIYFGEGSWLTVV.

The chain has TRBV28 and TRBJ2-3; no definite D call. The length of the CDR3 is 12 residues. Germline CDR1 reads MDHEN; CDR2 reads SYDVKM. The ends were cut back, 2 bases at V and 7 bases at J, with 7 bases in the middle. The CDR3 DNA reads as TGTGCCAGCAGTTTACGCGGAAATACGCAGTATTTT. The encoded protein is CASSLRGNTQYF.

CDR3 in amino acids: CASSSPQGQGDEQYF. CDR3 in DNA: TGTGCCAGCAGCTCGCCCCAGGGACAGGGTGACGAGCAGTACTTC. The chain has TRBV7-9 and TRBJ2-7; 9 positions agree with TRBD1. After removal of 4 bases from V and 5 bases from J, the junction contained 9 bases not matched to a gene. Germline V CDR1 and CDR2: SEHNR, FQNEAQ (reference sequence). This CDR3 is built from 15 residues.

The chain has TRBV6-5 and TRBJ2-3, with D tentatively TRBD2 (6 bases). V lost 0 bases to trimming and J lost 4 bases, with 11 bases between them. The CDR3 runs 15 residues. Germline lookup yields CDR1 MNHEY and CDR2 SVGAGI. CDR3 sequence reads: CASSYSGGNADTQYF. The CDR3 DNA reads TGTGCCAGCAGTTACTCGGGGGGTAACGCAGATACGCAGTATTTT.

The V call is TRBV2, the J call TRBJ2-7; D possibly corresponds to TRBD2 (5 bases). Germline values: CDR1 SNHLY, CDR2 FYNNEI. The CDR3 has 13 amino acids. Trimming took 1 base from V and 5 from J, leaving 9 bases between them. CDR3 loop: CASSEEGVHEQYF. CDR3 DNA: TGTGCCAGCAGTGAAGAGGGAGTCCACGAGCAGTACTTC.

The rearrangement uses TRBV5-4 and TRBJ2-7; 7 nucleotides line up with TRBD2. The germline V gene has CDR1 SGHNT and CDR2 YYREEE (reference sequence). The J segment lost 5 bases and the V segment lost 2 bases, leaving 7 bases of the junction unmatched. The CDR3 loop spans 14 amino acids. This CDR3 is CASSLGREGDEQYF. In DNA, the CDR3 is TGTGCCAGCAGCTTAGGCAGGGAGGGTGACGAGCAGTACTTC. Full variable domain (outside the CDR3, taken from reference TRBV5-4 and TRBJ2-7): ETGVTQSPTHLIKTRGQQVTLRCSSQSGHNTVSWYQQALGQGPQFIFQYYREEENGRGNFPPRFSGLQFPNYSSELNVNALELDDSALYLCASSLGREGDEQYFGPGTRLTVT.

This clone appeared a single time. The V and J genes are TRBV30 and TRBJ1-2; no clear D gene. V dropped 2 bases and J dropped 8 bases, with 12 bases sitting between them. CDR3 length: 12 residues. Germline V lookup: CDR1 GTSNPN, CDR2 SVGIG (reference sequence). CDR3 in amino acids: CAWSFSQVGYTF. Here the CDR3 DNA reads TGTGCCTGGAGTTTTAGTCAAGTCGGCTACACCTTC.

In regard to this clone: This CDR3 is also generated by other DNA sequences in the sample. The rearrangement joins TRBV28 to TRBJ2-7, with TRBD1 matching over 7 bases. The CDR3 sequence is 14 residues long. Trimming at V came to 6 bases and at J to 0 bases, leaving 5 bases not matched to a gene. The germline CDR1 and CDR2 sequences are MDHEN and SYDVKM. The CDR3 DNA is TGTGCCAGCAGCCTCACAGGGGACTCCTACGAGCAGTACTTC. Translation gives CASSLTGDSYEQYF.

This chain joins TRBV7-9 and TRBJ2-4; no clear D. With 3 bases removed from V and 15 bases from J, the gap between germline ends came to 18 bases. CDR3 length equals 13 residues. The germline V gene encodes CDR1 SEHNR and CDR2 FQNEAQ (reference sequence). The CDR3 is CASSLADQPYGYF. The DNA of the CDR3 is TGTGCCAGCAGCTTGGCAGACCAACCTTATGGGTACTTC.

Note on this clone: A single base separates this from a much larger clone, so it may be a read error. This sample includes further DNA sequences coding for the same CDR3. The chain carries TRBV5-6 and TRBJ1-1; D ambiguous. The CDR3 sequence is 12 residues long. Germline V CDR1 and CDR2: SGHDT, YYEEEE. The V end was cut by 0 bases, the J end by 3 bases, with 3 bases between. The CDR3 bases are TGTGCCAGCAGCTTGGCAGACACTGAAGCTTTCTTT. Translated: CASSLADTEAFF.

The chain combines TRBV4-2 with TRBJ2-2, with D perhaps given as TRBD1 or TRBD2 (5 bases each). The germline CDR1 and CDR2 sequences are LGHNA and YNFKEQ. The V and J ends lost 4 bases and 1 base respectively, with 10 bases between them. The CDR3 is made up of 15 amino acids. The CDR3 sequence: CASSPGTLNTGELFF. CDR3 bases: TGTGCCAGCAGCCCCGGGACCTTGAACACCGGGGAGCTGTTTTTT.

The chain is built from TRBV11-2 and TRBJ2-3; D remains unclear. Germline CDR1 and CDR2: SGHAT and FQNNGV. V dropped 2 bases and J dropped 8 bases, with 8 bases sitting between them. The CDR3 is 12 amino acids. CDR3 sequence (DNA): TGTGCCAGCAGCTTAACTGGTGGTACGCAGTATTTT. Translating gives CASSLTGGTQYF.

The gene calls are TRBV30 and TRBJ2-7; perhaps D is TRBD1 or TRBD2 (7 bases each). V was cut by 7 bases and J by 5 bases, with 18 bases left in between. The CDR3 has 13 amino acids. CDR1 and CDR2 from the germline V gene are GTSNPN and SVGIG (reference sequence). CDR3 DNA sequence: TGTGCCTCCCAGGGGGGGAAGGGGGACGAGCAGTACTTC. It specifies CASQGGKGDEQYF.

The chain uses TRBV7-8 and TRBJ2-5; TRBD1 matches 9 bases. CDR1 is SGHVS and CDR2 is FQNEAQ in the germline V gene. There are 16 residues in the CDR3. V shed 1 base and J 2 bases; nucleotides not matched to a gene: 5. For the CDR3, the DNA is TGTGCCAGCAGCTTAGAGGGACAGGGTGGACAAGAGACCCAGTACTTC. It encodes CASSLEGQGGQETQYF.

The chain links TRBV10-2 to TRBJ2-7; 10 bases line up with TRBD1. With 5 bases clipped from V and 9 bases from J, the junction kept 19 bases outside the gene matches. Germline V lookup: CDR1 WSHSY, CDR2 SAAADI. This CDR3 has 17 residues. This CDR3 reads CASSLEPRTGGSRGQYF. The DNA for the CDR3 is TGCGCCAGCAGTTTAGAACCCAGGACAGGGGGTAGTCGAGGGCAGTACTTC.

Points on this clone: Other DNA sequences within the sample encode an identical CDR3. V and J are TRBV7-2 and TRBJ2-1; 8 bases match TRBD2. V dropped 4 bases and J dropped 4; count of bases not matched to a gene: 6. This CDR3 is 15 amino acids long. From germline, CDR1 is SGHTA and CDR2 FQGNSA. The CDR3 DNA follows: TGTGCCAGCAGCTCCAGCGGGGGCTCATACAATGAGCAGTTCTTC. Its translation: CASSSSGGSYNEQFF.